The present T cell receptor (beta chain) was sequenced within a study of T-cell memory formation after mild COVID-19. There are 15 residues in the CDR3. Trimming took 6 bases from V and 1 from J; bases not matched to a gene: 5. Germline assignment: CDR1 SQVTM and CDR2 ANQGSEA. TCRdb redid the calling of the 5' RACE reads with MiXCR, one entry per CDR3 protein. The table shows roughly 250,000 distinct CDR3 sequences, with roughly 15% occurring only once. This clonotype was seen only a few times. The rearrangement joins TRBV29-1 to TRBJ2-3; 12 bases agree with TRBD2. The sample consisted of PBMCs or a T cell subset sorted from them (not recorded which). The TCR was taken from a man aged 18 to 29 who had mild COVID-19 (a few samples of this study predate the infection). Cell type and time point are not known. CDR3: CSVTSGGFRTDTQYF. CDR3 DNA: TGCAGCGTGACTAGCGGGGGATTCCGCACAGATACGCAGTATTTT.